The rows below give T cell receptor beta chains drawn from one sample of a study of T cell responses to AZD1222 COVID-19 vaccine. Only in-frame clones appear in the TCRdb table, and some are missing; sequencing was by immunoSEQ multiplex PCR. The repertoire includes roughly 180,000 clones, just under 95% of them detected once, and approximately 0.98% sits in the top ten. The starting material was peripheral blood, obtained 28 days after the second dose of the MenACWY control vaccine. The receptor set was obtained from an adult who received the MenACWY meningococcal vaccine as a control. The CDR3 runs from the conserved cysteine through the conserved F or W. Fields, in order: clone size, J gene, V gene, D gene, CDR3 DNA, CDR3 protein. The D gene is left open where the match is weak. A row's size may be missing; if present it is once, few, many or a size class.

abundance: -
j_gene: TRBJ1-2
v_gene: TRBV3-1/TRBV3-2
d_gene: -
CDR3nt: TGTGCCAGCAGCCGTCCTCCGCGGGAGGGCTACACCTTC
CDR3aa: CASSRPPREGYTF

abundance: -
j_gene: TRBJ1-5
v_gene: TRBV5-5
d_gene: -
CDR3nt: TGTGCCAGCAGCTTCTACCCGGGGGACGATCAGCCCCAGCATTTT
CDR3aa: CASSFYPGDDQPQHF

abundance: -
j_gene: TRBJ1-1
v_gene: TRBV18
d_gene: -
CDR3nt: TGTGCCAGCTCACCCAGGCAGAACACTGAAGCTTTCTTT
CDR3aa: CASSPRQNTEAFF

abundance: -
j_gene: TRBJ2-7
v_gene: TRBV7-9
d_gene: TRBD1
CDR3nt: TGTGCCAGCAGCTTAGGACAGGGTTATACCTACGAGCAGTACTTC
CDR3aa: CASSLGQGYTYEQYF

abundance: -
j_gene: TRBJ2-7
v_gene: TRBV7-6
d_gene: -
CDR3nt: TGTGCCAGCAGCTTAGCGGTCGGCGGGGGCACCTACGAGCAGTACTTC
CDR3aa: CASSLAVGGGTYEQYF

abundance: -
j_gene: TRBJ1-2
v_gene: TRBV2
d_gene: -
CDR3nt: TGTGCCAGCAGTGCCGAACAGGACGGCTATGGCTACACCTTC
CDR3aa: CASSAEQDGYGYTF

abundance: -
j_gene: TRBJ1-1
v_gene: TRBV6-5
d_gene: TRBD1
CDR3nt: TGTGCCAGCAGACTCCGGACAGGGTCGGGAACTGAAGCTTTCTTT
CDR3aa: CASRLRTGSGTEAFF

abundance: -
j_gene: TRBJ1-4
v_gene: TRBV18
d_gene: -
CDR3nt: TGTGCCAGCTCCCCCTCAGCCCTGAATGAAAAACTGTTTTTT
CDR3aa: CASSPSALNEKLFF

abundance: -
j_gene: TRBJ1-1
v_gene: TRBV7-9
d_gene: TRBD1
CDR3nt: TGTGCCAGCAGCTATAAACAGGGGGCTGGCACTGAAGCTTTCTTT
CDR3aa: CASSYKQGAGTEAFF

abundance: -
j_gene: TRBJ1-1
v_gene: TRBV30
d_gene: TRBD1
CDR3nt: TGTGCCTGGAGCCCGTACAGGGACAGGAGGAACACTGAAGCTTTCTTT
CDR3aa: CAWSPYRDRRNTEAFF

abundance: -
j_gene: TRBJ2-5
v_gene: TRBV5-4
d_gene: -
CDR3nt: TGTGCCAGCGGAACAGCGGAGACCCAGTACTTC
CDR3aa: CASGTAETQYF

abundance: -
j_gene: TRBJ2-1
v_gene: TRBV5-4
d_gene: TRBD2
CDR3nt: TGTGCCAGCAGTAGGACTAGCGGGGGGGCTGGCTACAATGAGCAGTTCTTC
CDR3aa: CASSRTSGGAGYNEQFF

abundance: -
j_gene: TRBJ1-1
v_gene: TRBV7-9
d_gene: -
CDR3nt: TGTGCCAGCAACCCGGAGGAGCCTTCGAACACTGAAGCTTTCTTT
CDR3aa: CASNPEEPSNTEAFF

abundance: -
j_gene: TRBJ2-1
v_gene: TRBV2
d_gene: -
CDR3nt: TGTGCCAGCACTTCGAGCAGGGGCTCCTACAATGAGCAGTTCTTC
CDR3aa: CASTSSRGSYNEQFF

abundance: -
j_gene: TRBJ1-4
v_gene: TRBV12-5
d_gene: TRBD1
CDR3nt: TGTGCTAGTGGTTTGGTAGGGACAGGGTTGCTGTTTTTT
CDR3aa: CASGLVGTGLLFF

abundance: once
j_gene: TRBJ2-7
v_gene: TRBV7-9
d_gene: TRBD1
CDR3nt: TGTGCCAGCAGTTTAACAGGGGGAAGCTACGAGCAGTACTTC
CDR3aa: CASSLTGGSYEQYF

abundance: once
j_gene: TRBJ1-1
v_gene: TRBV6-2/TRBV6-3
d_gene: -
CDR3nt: TGTGCCAGCAGCCCCGCGGGGGCCCCAGGTTTAGCTGAAGCTTTCTTT
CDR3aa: CASSPAGAPGLAEAFF

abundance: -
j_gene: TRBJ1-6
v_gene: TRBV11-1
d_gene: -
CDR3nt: TGTGCCAGCAGCTTAGTCCCAAATTCACCCCTCCACTTT
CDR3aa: CASSLVPNSPLHF

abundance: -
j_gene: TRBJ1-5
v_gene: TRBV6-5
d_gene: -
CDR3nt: TGTGCCAGCAGTCCGACCCCCGTTCGCAATCAGCCCCAGCATTTT
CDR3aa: CASSPTPVRNQPQHF

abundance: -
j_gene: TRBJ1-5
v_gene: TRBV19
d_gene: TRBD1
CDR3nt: TGTGCCAGTAGTATAGCTACAGGGGGCAGTTATAGCAATCAGCCCCAGCATTTT
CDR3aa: CASSIATGGSYSNQPQHF

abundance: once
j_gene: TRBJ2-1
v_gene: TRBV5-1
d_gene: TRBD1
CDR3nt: TGCGCCAGTTTTCTGGGACAGGGGCCGGGTGAGCAGTTCTTC
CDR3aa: CASFLGQGPGEQFF

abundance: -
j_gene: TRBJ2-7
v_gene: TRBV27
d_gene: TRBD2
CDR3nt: TGTGCCAGCAGTCTCGGACTAGCGGGGACCTACGAGCAGTACTTC
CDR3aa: CASSLGLAGTYEQYF

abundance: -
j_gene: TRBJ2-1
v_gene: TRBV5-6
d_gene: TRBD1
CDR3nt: TGTGCCAGCAGCCTCGGGACAGGGGGCGTAGAGTTCTTC
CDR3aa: CASSLGTGGVEFF

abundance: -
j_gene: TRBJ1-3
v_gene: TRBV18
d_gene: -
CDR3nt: TGTGCCAGCTCACCGGGGCCTGGAAACACCATATATTTT
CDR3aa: CASSPGPGNTIYF

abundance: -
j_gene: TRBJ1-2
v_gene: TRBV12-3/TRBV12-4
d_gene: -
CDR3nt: TGTGCCAGCAGTTTCGCGGCAGGGTATGGCTACACCTTC
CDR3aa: CASSFAAGYGYTF

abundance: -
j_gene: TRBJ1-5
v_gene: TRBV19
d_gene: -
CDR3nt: TGTGCCAGTAGTTCACTCCTGACAGGACCCTCTAATCAGCCCCAGCATTTT
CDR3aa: CASSSLLTGPSNQPQHF

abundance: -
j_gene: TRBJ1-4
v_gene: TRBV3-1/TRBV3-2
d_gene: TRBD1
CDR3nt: TGTGCCAGCAGCATGGGACAGATTAATGAAAAACTGTTTTTT
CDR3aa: CASSMGQINEKLFF

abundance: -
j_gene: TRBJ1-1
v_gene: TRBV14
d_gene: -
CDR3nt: TGTGCCAGCAGCCAAGATGGTCGAGTTGAAGCTTTCTTT
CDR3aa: CASSQDGRVEAFF

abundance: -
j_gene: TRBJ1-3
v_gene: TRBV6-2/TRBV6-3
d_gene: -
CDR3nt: TGTGCCAGCAGTTACTTTCGTGGAAACACCATATATTTT
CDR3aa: CASSYFRGNTIYF

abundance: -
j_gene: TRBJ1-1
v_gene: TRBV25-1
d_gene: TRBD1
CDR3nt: TGTGCCAGCGGAAGGACAGGTGGGACCACTGAAGCTTTCTTT
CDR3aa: CASGRTGGTTEAFF

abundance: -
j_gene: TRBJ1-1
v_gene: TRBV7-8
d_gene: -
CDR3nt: TGTGCCAGCAGCTTTTACCCCGGCGGGACTGAAGCTTTCTTT
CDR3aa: CASSFYPGGTEAFF

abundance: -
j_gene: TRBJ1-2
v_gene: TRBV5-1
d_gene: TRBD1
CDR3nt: TGCGCCAGCGGCGGGGGACAGGGACTCTATGGCTACACCTTC
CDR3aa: CASGGGQGLYGYTF

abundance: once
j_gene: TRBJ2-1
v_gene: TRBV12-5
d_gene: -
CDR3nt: TGTGCTAGTGGTTTGGTAAAGCTCGGTTCCTACAATGAGCAGTTCTTC
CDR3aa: CASGLVKLGSYNEQFF

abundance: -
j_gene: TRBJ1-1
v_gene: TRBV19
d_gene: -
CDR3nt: TGTGCCAGTAGTATAGTGAAGGGGGATATTGAAGCTTTCTTT
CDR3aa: CASSIVKGDIEAFF

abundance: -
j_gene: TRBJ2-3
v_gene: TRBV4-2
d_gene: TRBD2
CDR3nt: TGTGCCAGCAGGCAGAGACTAGCGGGGATCGAAGATACGCAGTATTTT
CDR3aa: CASRQRLAGIEDTQYF

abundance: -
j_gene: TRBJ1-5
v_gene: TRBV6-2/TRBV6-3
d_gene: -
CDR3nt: TGTGCCAGCAGTTACCGGCCAAATCAGCCCCAGCATTTT
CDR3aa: CASSYRPNQPQHF

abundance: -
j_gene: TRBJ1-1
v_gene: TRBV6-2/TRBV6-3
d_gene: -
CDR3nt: TGTGCCAGCAGTAAGATGAGGTTGAACACTGAAGCTTTCTTT
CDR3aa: CASSKMRLNTEAFF

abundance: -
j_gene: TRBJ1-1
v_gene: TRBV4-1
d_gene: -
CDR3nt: TGCGCCAGCAGCCCCCCGGGGCAGTCGCGAGCTTTCTTT
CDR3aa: CASSPPGQSRAFF

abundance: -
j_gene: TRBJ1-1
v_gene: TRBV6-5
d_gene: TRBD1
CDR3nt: TGTGCCAGCATCCCAATGACAGGGGGCCTACGGGCTTTCTTT
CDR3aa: CASIPMTGGLRAFF

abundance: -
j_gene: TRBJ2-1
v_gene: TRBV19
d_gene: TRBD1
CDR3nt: TGTGCCAGTAGTAAAAGGGACAGCCGTACCTACAATGAGCAGTTCTTC
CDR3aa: CASSKRDSRTYNEQFF

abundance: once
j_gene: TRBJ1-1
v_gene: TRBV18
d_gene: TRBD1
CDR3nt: TGTGCCAGCTCACCAGGGACAGGGGACAGGGCTTTCTTT
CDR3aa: CASSPGTGDRAFF

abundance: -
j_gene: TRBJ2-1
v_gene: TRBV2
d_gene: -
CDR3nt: TGTGCCAGTAAGCGCACCGGGACCCTGAATGAGCAGTTCTTC
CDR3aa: CASKRTGTLNEQFF

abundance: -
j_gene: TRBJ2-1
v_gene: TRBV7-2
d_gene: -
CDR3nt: TGTGCCAGCAGCTTTACTAGTCTGAATGAGCAGTTCTTC
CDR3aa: CASSFTSLNEQFF

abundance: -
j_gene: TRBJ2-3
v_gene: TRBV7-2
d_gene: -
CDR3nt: TGTGCCAGCAGCTGGGACAAGAGCACAGATACGCAGTATTTT
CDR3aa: CASSWDKSTDTQYF

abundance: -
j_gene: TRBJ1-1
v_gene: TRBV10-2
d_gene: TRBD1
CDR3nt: TGCGCCAGCAGGGAGACAGGGGCCACTGAAGCTTTCTTT
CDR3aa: CASRETGATEAFF